Below, 9 T cell receptor beta chains from the same sample are listed, as sequenced in a study of blood T cells in healthy people across ages. The second PCR ran about 6 to 12 cycles with a sample-barcoded 5' primer and J-beta primers. TCRdb processed the 5' RACE reads anew with MiXCR; each CDR3 protein has one entry. The repertoire holds hundreds of thousands of distinct CDR3 sequences, with 49% as singletons. The sequenced sample was blood. The receptor set was obtained from a woman aged 55-75 years in good health.

This sequence joins TRBV7-9 and TRBJ2-1, with 8 bases matching TRBD1. Losses at the gene ends were 5 bases for V and 13 bases for J; bases not matched to a gene: 16. The CDR3 totals 15 residues. Looked up from germline, CDR1 is SEHNR and CDR2 is FQNEAQ (reference sequence). CDR3 region: CASSSSQGAWETQFF. The CDR3 DNA reads as TGTGCCAGCAGCAGTTCCCAGGGGGCTTGGGAGACCCAGTTCTTC.

This clonotype was seen a handful of times. This rearrangement joins TRBV27 to TRBJ2-4, with D possibly matching TRBD1 (6 bases). Trimming removed 3 bases at V and 2 bases at J, with 8 bases between. Looked up from germline, CDR1 is MNHEY and CDR2 is SMNVEV (reference sequence). The CDR3 length is 14 residues. The CDR3 DNA sequence: TGTGCCAGCAGTTTTCAGGGGCCCAAAAACATTCAGTACTTC. Its translation is CASSFQGPKNIQYF.

The chain combines TRBV7-9 with TRBJ2-7, with D perhaps TRBD1 or TRBD2 (5 bases each). This CDR3 has 13 residues. The V and J ends lost 5 bases and 6 bases respectively, with 14 bases between them. Germline V gene data show CDR1 as SEHNR and CDR2 as FQNEAQ (reference sequence). The CDR3 nucleotides read TGTGCCAGCAGCGGGCATTTGAGGGGCGAGCAGTACTTC. Its protein is CASSGHLRGEQYF.

This clonotype was counted only a few times. The V call is TRBV7-2, the J call TRBJ1-6, with D uncertain. This CDR3 has 16 residues. In germline, CDR1 is SGHTA, CDR2 FQGNSA. V was shortened by 1 base and J by 7 bases, with 14 bases between the two germline ends. This CDR3 is CASSLVFLSGNSPLHF. CDR3 DNA: TGTGCCAGCAGCTTAGTATTTCTCAGTGGGAATTCACCCCTCCACTTT. Based on the CDR3 plus reference TRBV7-2 and TRBJ1-6, the full variable domain is GAGVSQSPSNKVTEKGKDVELRCDPISGHTALYWYRQSLGQGLEFLIYFQGNSAPDKSGLPSDRFSAERTGGSVSTLTIQRTQQEDSAVYLCASSLVFLSGNSPLHFGNGTRLTVT.

This clonotype has just a few counts. V and J are TRBV7-2 and TRBJ2-1, with 11 bases that match TRBD1. CDR1 is SGHTA and CDR2 is FQGNSA in the germline V gene. The J segment lost 12 bases and the V segment lost 5 bases, leaving 9 bases of the junction unmatched. The CDR3 has 14 residues. In DNA, the CDR3 is TGTGCCAGCAGCCCCAAGGGGGACAGGGGGGGGCAGTTCTTC. Its translation is CASSPKGDRGGQFF.

The rearrangement links TRBV18 to TRBJ2-5; TRBD2 might be the D (5 bases). The CDR3 is 15 residues long. Germline loops: CDR1 KGHSH, CDR2 LQKENI. V was pared by 1 base and J by 1 base, with 10 bases between. The CDR3: CASSPRADSQETQYF. CDR3 bases: TGTGCCAGCTCACCACGAGCGGACTCCCAAGAGACCCAGTACTTC.

This clonotype was observed a few times. This chain connects TRBV10-3 to TRBJ2-6; D perhaps matches TRBD1 (6 bases). Per the germline V gene, CDR1 is ENHRY and CDR2 is SYGVKD. This CDR3 has 16 residues. V was shortened by 5 bases and J by 0 bases, with 11 bases between the two germline ends. Here the CDR3 reads CAISSGQNSGANVLTF. CDR3 sequence (DNA): TGTGCCATCAGTTCCGGACAGAACTCTGGGGCCAACGTCCTGACTTTC.

The genes are TRBV18 and TRBJ2-1; maybe TRBD2 (5 bases). V was clipped by 3 bases and J by 8 bases, with 11 bases between them. The germline V gene has CDR1 KGHSH and CDR2 LQKENI. This CDR3 is 13 amino acids long. CDR3 loop: CASSPLDGDEQFF. The CDR3 region has the DNA TGTGCCAGCTCACCCCTGGACGGGGATGAGCAGTTCTTC.

This clonotype came up many times. As DNA, the CDR3 is TGCAGTGCTAGAGATGTGGGGACAGTCAACACTGAAGCTTTCTTT. Its translation: CSARDVGTVNTEAFF. The chain couples TRBV20-1 to TRBJ1-1; 7 bases match TRBD1. The V gene's germline CDR1 is DFQATT and CDR2 SNEGSKA (reference sequence). V lost 0 bases and J lost 2; bases outside the gene matches: 6. This CDR3 has 15 residues.